The sequence of this TCR beta chain was determined in a study of cytomegalovirus exposure and HLA in healthy donors. This clone appeared a few times. Antigen specificity is unknown. Broader study findings: TCR beta sequences reportedly predicted most subjects' HLA-A and HLA-B alleles accurately. The study put some 160 TCR beta chains on its list as cytomegalovirus-associated.

PCR amplification relied on 60 Vbeta primers (plus 13 Jbeta primers). This table comes from immunoSEQ multiplex PCR, and its TCRdb copy is limited to in-frame clones, with some not included. The table lists roughly 100,000 clones, 75% to 85% of them singletons. The CDR3 contains 11 residues. CDR1 and CDR2 (germline): SQVTM, ANQGSEA. Trimming left V 4 bases short and J 9 bases short, with 10 bases between. This sequence joins TRBV29-1 and TRBJ2-1; D remains unclear. The sequence was obtained from a male donor in good health and CMV-seropositive. The sequenced sample was PBMCs. CDR3 coding DNA: TGCAGCGTTGGGCCCAGGCCTGAGCAGTTCTTC. This translates into CSVGPRPEQFF.